The following is a T cell receptor beta chain sequence with its context. Antigen unknown. This specimen belongs to a study of cytomegalovirus exposure and HLA in healthy donors. General study points: A later analysis showed HLA-associated TCR beta chains outstripping equally common others in clonal expansion. Overall, around 150 TCR beta chains were annotated as cytomegalovirus-associated.

With 60 Vbeta and 13 Jbeta primers, the PCR was carried out. Sequencing used immunoSEQ multiplex PCR; TCRdb keeps in-frame clones, though not all of them. The sample has 150,000 to 200,000 clones; more than 60% are singletons. The germline gives CDR1 LNHDA, CDR2 SQIVND (reference sequence). The CDR3 is 15 amino acids. J was trimmed by 4 bases and V by 1 base; bases with no gene match: 2. The clonotype originates from a woman aged 40 to 55 in good health and CMV-seropositive. The chain carries TRBV19 and TRBJ1-5; 9 nucleotides match TRBD1. Sequences were obtained from PBMCs. In DNA form, the CDR3 reads TGTGCCAGTAGTATAGGGGGGACAGGGAATCAGCCCCAGCATTTT. Translation: CASSIGGTGNQPQHF.